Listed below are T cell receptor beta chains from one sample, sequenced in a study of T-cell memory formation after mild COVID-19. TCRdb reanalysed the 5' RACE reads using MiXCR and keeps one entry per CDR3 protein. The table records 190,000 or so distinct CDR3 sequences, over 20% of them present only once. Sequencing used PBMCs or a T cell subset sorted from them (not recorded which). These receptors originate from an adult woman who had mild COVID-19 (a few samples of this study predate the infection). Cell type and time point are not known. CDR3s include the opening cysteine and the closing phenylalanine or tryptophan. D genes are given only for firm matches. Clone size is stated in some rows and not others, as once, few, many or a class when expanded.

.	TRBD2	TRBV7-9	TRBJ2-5	TGTGCCAGCAGCCCCGGGACTAGAGAGGGTTGGCAGACCCAGTACTTC	CASSPGTREGWQTQYF
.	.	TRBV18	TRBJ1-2	TGTGCCAGCTCACCACCGGGGGGGTCCCCGACCAGGCTCTTTAACTATGGCTACACCTTC	CASSPPGGSPTRLFNYGYTF
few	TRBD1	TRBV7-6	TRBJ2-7	TGTGCCAGCAGCAGTGGTAGGGGGCAGGACGAGCAGTACTTC	CASSSGRGQDEQYF
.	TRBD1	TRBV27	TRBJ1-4	TGTGCCAGCAGTCCACCGGGACAGGGATTTTATGAAAAACTGTTTTTT	CASSPPGQGFYEKLFF
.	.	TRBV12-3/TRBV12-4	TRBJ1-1	TGTGCCAGCTGGGGGGGTGGCAACACTGAAGCTTTCTTT	CASWGGGNTEAFF
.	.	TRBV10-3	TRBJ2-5	TGTGCCATCAGTGAGACGGACCAAGGGGGCCGGGGGGAAAGTGTCCAAGAGACCCAGTACTTC	CAISETDQGGRGESVQETQYF
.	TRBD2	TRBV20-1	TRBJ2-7	TGCAGTGCTAGGGGACTAGCGGGAGTAGTCTTC	CSARGLAGVVF
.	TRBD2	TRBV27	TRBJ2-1	TGTGCCAGCAGTTCCGGGACTAGCGGGATTGATGAGCAGTTCTTC	CASSSGTSGIDEQFF
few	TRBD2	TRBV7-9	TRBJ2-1	TGTGCCAGCAGCTTAGCCCGGCGGGAGAGCTACAATGAGCAGTTCTTC	CASSLARRESYNEQFF
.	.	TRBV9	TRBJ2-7	TGTGCCAGCAGCAGGGGCGGGGACGGCTACGAGCAGTACTTC	CASSRGGDGYEQYF
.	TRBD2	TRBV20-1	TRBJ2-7	TGCAGTGCAGAGCGGGAGACCTACGAGCAGTACTTC	CSAERETYEQYF
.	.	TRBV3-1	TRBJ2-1	TGTGCCAGCAGCCCTGTTGCGGGGGCGCCCAATGAGCAGTTCTTC	CASSPVAGAPNEQFF
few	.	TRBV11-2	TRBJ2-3	TGTGCCAGCAGCCTTACGACTAGAGAGACGACAGATACGCAGTATTTT	CASSLTTRETTDTQYF
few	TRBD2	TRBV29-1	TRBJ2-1	TGCAGCGTCGCGCTAGCGGGAGATTTGAATGAGCAGTTCTTC	CSVALAGDLNEQFF
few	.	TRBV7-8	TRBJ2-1	TGTGCCAGCAGCTTAGGGGCCCGACGCGATGAGCAGTTCTTC	CASSLGARRDEQFF
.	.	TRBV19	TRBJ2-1	TGTGCCAGACACGGACTTTTCTACAATGAGCAGTTCTTC	CARHGLFYNEQFF
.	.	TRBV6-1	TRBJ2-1	TGTGCCAGCAGCCCCAACCCTCTGGGGGTAAGCGATGAGCAGTTCTTC	CASSPNPLGVSDEQFF
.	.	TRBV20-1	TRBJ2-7	TGCAGTGCTAGAGTTAAGTACTCCTACGAGCAGTACTTC	CSARVKYSYEQYF
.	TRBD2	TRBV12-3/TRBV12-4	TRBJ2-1	TGTGCCAGCAGCTCTCCTAGCGGGGGGTATTCCTACAATGAGCAGTTCTTC	CASSSPSGGYSYNEQFF
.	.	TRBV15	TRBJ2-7	TGTGCCACCAGCAGAGATCGCGAATACGAGCAGTACTTC	CATSRDREYEQYF
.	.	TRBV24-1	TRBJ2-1	TGTGCCACCAGTGAGTTTCCATTAAGCTCCTACAATGAGCAGTTCTTC	CATSEFPLSSYNEQFF
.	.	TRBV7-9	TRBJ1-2	TGTGCCAGCAGCTTAGAATTATGGGATCTCTATGGCTACACCTTC	CASSLELWDLYGYTF
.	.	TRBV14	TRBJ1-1	TGTGCCAGCAGCCACCGGGACCAAAGCGCTGAAGCTTTCTTT	CASSHRDQSAEAFF
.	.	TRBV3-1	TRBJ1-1	TGTGCCAGCAGCCAGCCTACAGGGTTGAACACTGAAGCTTTCTTT	CASSQPTGLNTEAFF
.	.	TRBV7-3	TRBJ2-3	TGTGCCAGCAGTTTCCGAGAGTTGGATACGCAGTATTTT	CASSFRELDTQYF
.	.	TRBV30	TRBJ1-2	TGTGCCTGGAGTGTGGATACATATGGCTACACCTTC	CAWSVDTYGYTF
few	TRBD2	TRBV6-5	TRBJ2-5	TGTGCCACCATCGGGACTAGCGGGAGAGGGGAGACCCAGTACTTC	CATIGTSGRGETQYF
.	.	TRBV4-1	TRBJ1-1	TGCGCCAGCAGCCCCAGTACAGGGTTCAACACTGAAGCTTTCTTT	CASSPSTGFNTEAFF
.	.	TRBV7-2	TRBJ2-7	TGTGCCAGCAGCTTAAATGGGGCAGCCGGACAGTACTTC	CASSLNGAAGQYF
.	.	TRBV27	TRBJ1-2	TGTGCCAGCAGCGACTTCGGTGGGTATGGCTACACCTTC	CASSDFGGYGYTF
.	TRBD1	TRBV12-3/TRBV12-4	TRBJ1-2	TGTGCCAGCAGTTTTCTGGACAGGGGCAACTATGGCTACACCTTC	CASSFLDRGNYGYTF
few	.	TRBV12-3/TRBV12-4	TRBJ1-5	TGTGCCAGCAGTTTAGGGCCCCACCAGCCCCAGCATTTT	CASSLGPHQPQHF
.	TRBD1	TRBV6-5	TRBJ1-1	TGTGCCAGCAGTCATAGACAGGGAGGGGGTACTGAAGCTTTCTTT	CASSHRQGGGTEAFF
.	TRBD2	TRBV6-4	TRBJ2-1	TGTGCCAGCAGTGCACTAGCGGGGGCCTCCAATGAGCAGTTCTTC	CASSALAGASNEQFF
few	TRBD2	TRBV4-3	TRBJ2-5	TGCGCCAGCAGCCAAGATAGGACTAGCGGGAGGACTGGGACCCAGTACTTC	CASSQDRTSGRTGTQYF
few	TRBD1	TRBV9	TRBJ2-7	TGTGCCAGCAGCGTCTCCTCGGACAGGCCCCTCTACGAGCAGTACTTC	CASSVSSDRPLYEQYF
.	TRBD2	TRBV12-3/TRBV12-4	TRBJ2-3	TGTGCCAGCAGTTTTCCTAGCGGGAGTGGCACAGATACGCAGTATTTT	CASSFPSGSGTDTQYF
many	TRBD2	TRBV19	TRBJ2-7	TGTGCCAGTAGTATCCAAGCGGGGCCCTACGAGCAGTACTTC	CASSIQAGPYEQYF
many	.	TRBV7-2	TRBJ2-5	TGTGCCAGCAGCCCCAGGCTCCAGCAAGAGACCCAGTACTTC	CASSPRLQQETQYF
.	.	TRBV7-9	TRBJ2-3	TGTGCCAGCAGCTTAGGGCTAGCGTTCCTCACAGATACGCAGTATTTT	CASSLGLAFLTDTQYF
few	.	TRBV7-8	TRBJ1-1	TGTGCCAGCAGCGCTGACAGCCCCAGGAACACTGAAGCTTTCTTT	CASSADSPRNTEAFF
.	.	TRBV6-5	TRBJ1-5	TGTGCCAGCAGTTCCCACAGTGGGCCCCAGCATTTT	CASSSHSGPQHF
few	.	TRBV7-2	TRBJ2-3	TGTGCCAGCAGCTTAGTTCCCTGGGATACGCAGTATTTT	CASSLVPWDTQYF
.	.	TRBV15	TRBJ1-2	TGTGCCACCAGCAGATATGCCCGGAATGGCTACACCTTC	CATSRYARNGYTF
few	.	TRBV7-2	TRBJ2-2	TGTGCCAGCAGCTTGCGGGGACATACCGGGGAGCTGTTTTTT	CASSLRGHTGELFF
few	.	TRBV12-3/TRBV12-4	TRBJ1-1	TGTGCCATACCGCAGGGATGGGGCACTGAAGCTTTCTTT	CAIPQGWGTEAFF
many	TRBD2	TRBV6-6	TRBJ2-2	TGTGCCAGCAGTTTCCCTAGCGGGGGGACGGTCACCGGGGAGCTGTTTTTT	CASSFPSGGTVTGELFF
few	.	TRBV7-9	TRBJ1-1	TGTGCCAGCAGCTTAGCTCCAGAGTCTGGAGAAGCTTTCTTT	CASSLAPESGEAFF
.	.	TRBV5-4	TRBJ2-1	TGTGCCAGCAGCCCCTACGGATACAATGAGCAGTTCTTC	CASSPYGYNEQFF
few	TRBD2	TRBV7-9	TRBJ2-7	TGTGCCAGCAGCCGAACGGGACTAGGGTCCCTATACGAGCAGTACTTC	CASSRTGLGSLYEQYF
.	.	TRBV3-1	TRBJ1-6	TGTGCCAGCAGCCAAGATTATGGGGATCCCTATAATTCACCCCTCCACTTT	CASSQDYGDPYNSPLHF
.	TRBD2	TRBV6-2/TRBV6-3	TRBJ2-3	TGTGCCAGCAGTTGGCGGGGGAGAAACCGAAGGCATAGCACAGATACGCAGTATTTT	CASSWRGRNRRHSTDTQYF
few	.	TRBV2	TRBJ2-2	TGTGCCAGCTTGGGATGGGAAGCCGGGGAGCTGTTTTTT	CASLGWEAGELFF
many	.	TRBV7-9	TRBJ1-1	TGTGCCAGCAGCTTAATGACTGAAGCTTTCTTT	CASSLMTEAFF
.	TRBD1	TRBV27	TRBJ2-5	TGTGCCAGCAGTTCCCACAGGGGGCAGGCTCGAGTAGGAGAGACCCAGTACTTC	CASSSHRGQARVGETQYF